These 24 T cell receptor beta chains were all obtained from the same sample, sequenced in a study of blood T cell repertoires in COVID-19. Profiling relied on immunoSEQ multiplex PCR, and the TCRdb table lists in-frame clones only, not all of them. This table holds over 300,000 clones, around 86% found once. Sequencing used peripheral blood. These TCRs come from a woman between 45 and 65 years old with acute or convalescent COVID-19.

The chain is built from TRBV5-5 and TRBJ2-2, with D possibly matching TRBD1 (5 bases). From germline, CDR1 is SGHKS and CDR2 YYEKEE (reference sequence). CDR3 length: 16 amino acids. V gave up 1 base and J gave up 4 bases, with 14 bases separating them. CDR3 coding DNA: TGTGCCAGCAGCTTGTCAGGGATGCCAGGCACCGGGGAGCTGTTTTTT. This translates into CASSLSGMPGTGELFF.

V and J are TRBV5-5 and TRBJ2-5; TRBD1 is a possible D gene (6 bases). The CDR3 is 14 amino acids. In germline, CDR1 is SGHKS, CDR2 YYEKEE (reference sequence). V gave up 2 bases and J gave up 4 bases, with 12 bases separating them. DNA of the CDR3: TGTGCCAGCAGCTTATATTCCAGGGGAGAGACCCAGTACTTC. Its translation: CASSLYSRGETQYF.

V gene TRBV5-5 combines with J gene TRBJ2-1; 7 bases fit TRBD1. J was trimmed by 2 bases and V by 5 bases; bases with no gene match: 13. CDR3 length: 17 amino acids. CDR1 is SGHKS and CDR2 is YYEKEE in the germline V gene (reference sequence). DNA for the CDR3: TGTGCCAGCAGGCGAACACCGGGACAGCGGACCTACAATGAGCAGTTCTTC. This codes for CASRRTPGQRTYNEQFF.

This clone has just a few counts. The chain recombines TRBV2 with TRBJ2-6, with D possibly TRBD2 on 6 matching bases. The V end was cut by 4 bases, the J end by 2 bases, with 12 bases between. The CDR3 is 16 residues long. Looked up from germline, CDR1 is SNHLY and CDR2 is FYNNEI. CDR3 nucleotides: TGTGCCAGCAGTGGGGGAGGCGGGCCTGGGGCCAACGTCCTGACTTTC. Its translation is CASSGGGGPGANVLTF.

The gene calls are TRBV7-2 and TRBJ2-7; TRBD2 matches at 8 bases. This CDR3 has 15 residues. Trimming removed 5 bases from V and 3 bases from J; junction bases left unmatched: 9. Looked up from germline, CDR1 is SGHTA and CDR2 is FQGNSA. The CDR3 nucleotides read TGTGCCAGCAGCGCCCGGGGGGCGGGAGGCTACGAGCAGTACTTC. Its translation: CASSARGAGGYEQYF.

In its sample, this clone was seen once. The chain uses TRBV3-1 (or the pseudogene TRBV3-2) and TRBJ1-6; D is unclear. The CDR3 totals 13 residues. The germline V and J ends were trimmed by 3 bases and 11 bases, with 11 bases remaining between them. CDR1 and CDR2 (germline): LGHDT, YNNKEL (reference sequence). CDR3 sequence: CASSQEPGAPLHF. The CDR3 DNA follows: TGTGCCAGCAGCCAGGAGCCCGGAGCACCCCTCCACTTT.

This chain uses TRBV5-1 with TRBJ1-3; a weak D match, TRBD1 (6 bases). The V end was cut by 6 bases, the J end by 2 bases, with 15 bases between. This CDR3 has 15 amino acids. Germline CDR1 is SGHRS and CDR2 is YFSETQ. CDR3 protein: CASTRLPGAGNTIYF. In DNA form, the CDR3 reads TGCGCCAGCACCCGGCTGCCAGGGGCTGGAAACACCATATATTTT.

The chain has TRBV2 and TRBJ2-3; 8 nucleotides line up with TRBD1. CDR3 size: 13 residues. Germline trimming cut 6 bases from V and 6 bases from J; bases unmatched to any gene: 5. The germline gives CDR1 SNHLY, CDR2 FYNNEI. The CDR3 loop reads CASRADRADTQYF. The CDR3, as DNA: TGTGCCAGCAGAGCGGACAGGGCGGATACGCAGTATTTT.

The chain combines TRBV5-1 with TRBJ1-4; TRBD1 might be the D (5 bases). The germline V and J ends were trimmed by 0 bases and 8 bases, with 11 bases remaining between them. This CDR3 contains 14 residues. The V gene's germline CDR1 is SGHRS and CDR2 YFSETQ. The CDR3 reads CASSLGTPKEKLFF. In DNA, the CDR3 is TGCGCCAGCAGCTTGGGGACACCCAAGGAAAAACTGTTTTTT.

The gene calls are TRBV7-2 and TRBJ2-5, with a possible D match to TRBD1 (5 bases). Trimming pared 3 bases from V and 4 bases from J, leaving 9 bases between. Per the germline V gene, CDR1 is SGHTA and CDR2 is FQGNSA. This CDR3 is built from 13 residues. The CDR3: CASSLTVRETQYF. In nucleotides, the CDR3 is TGTGCCAGCAGCTTGACAGTACGAGAGACCCAGTACTTC.

The gene calls are TRBV2 and TRBJ1-6, with D possibly being TRBD1 (5 bases). The CDR3 covers 18 residues. The V and J ends lost 4 bases and 1 base respectively, with 17 bases between them. Germline values: CDR1 SNHLY, CDR2 FYNNEI. CDR3 sequence: CASSGRQGIGSYNSPLHF. The CDR3 nucleotides are TGTGCCAGCAGTGGTCGGCAGGGAATTGGGTCCTATAATTCACCCCTCCACTTT.

The chain combines TRBV6-5 with TRBJ1-2; D is unclear. This CDR3 is built from 12 residues. Germline lookup yields CDR1 MNHEY and CDR2 SVGAGI. V was shortened by 6 bases and J by 7 bases, with 12 bases between the two germline ends. In nucleotides, the CDR3 is TGTGCCAGCAGCGGAAGAGGGTCTGGCTACACCTTC. Amino acid sequence: CASSGRGSGYTF.

For this clone: The junction shows a germline mismatch at one end, possibly a read error. This sequence joins TRBV27 and TRBJ1-4; D may be TRBD1 (6 bases). The CDR3 contains 14 residues. Germline V gene lookup returns CDR1 MNHEY and CDR2 SMNVEV (reference sequence). CDR3 DNA sequence: TGTGCCAGCAGTTTGAACAGGGTTAATGAAAAGCTGTTTTTT. It codes for CASSLNRVNEKLFF. Together with reference TRBV27 and TRBJ1-4, the CDR3 gives the full variable domain: EAQVTQNPRYLITVTGKKLTVTCSQNMNHEYMSWYRQDPGLGLRQIYYSMNVEVTDKGDVPEGYKVSRKEKRNFPLILESPSPNQTSLYFCASSLNRVNEKLFFGSGTQLSVL.

V gene TRBV9 combines with J gene TRBJ1-2; D gene ambiguous. This CDR3 contains 15 residues. The germline V gene has CDR1 SGDLS and CDR2 YYNGEE. Trimming removed 3 bases at V and 3 bases at J, with 15 bases between. The CDR3 region has the DNA TGTGCCAGCAGCGAAAGGAGGGTCGGAGACTATGGCTACACCTTC. Translation gives CASSERRVGDYGYTF.

The chain is built from TRBV5-1 and TRBJ2-1; 8 bases are a match to TRBD1. The V gene's germline CDR1 is SGHRS and CDR2 YFSETQ. The CDR3 is 15 amino acids. The V gene end was trimmed by 7 bases and the J gene end by 0 bases; junction bases not matched to a gene: 6. As DNA, the CDR3 is TGCGCCAGCTCAACACAGGGGGGCTCCTACAATGAGCAGTTCTTC. It yields the protein CASSTQGGSYNEQFF.

The chain has TRBV20-1 and TRBJ2-1; TRBD2 is a possible D gene (6 bases). CDR1 is DFQATT and CDR2 is SNEGSKA in the germline V gene (reference sequence). The CDR3 extends over 11 amino acids. Here the CDR3 DNA reads TGCAGGATTAGCGGTAACAATGAGCAGTTCTTC. It is translated as CRISGNNEQFF.

The rearrangement links TRBV4-1 to TRBJ2-7, with D possibly matching TRBD2 (6 bases). Trimming left V 2 bases short and J 3 bases short, with 11 bases between. The germline V gene encodes CDR1 MGHRA and CDR2 YSYEKL. CDR3 length: 14 amino acids. This CDR3 reads CASSQLDYDYEQYF. CDR3 coding DNA: TGCGCCAGCAGCCAACTGGACTATGACTACGAGCAGTACTTC.

The table lists this clone with a few counts. The chain couples TRBV4-3 to TRBJ1-2; a possible D gene is TRBD1 (5 bases). The V gene lost 4 bases and the J gene lost 2 bases, with 11 bases spanning the gap. This CDR3 contains 14 residues. CDR1 and CDR2 (germline): LGHNA, YSLEER. The CDR3 DNA reads as TGCGCCAGCAGCCCTGGGACTTTCAACTATGGCTACACCTTC. The encoded protein is CASSPGTFNYGYTF.

This clone is a singleton in its sample. The V gene is TRBV29-1, the J gene TRBJ2-7; TRBD1 agrees at 10 bases. Germline assignment: CDR1 SQVTM and CDR2 ANQGSEA. The CDR3 length is 16 residues. V shed 1 base, J shed 3 bases, and the junction held 9 bases outside the gene matches. The CDR3 sequence is CSVEGARDRGRYEQYF. Here the CDR3 DNA reads TGCAGCGTTGAAGGTGCCCGGGACAGGGGACGCTACGAGCAGTACTTC.

This sequence joins TRBV6-2 or TRBV6-3 and TRBJ2-5; a possible D gene is TRBD1 (6 bases). CDR1 is MNHEY, CDR2 SVGEGT, per germline. The CDR3 loop spans 13 amino acids. With 6 bases removed from V and 2 bases from J, the gap between germline ends came to 10 bases. CDR3 DNA: TGTGCCAGCAGCTCCGGGACACAAGAGACCCAGTACTTC. It yields the protein CASSSGTQETQYF.

The chain employs TRBV6-6 and TRBJ1-1, with D possibly being TRBD1 (6 bases). The germline V gene has CDR1 MNHNY and CDR2 SVGAGI (reference sequence). The CDR3 sequence is 13 residues long. Trimming left V 2 bases short and J 5 bases short, with 9 bases between. The CDR3: CASSYAGETEAFF. Here the CDR3 DNA reads TGTGCCAGCAGTTACGCAGGGGAGACTGAAGCTTTCTTT.

This rearrangement joins TRBV3-1 (or the pseudogene TRBV3-2) to TRBJ2-7; TRBD2 aligns across 15 bases. Germline V gives CDR1 LGHDT, CDR2 YNNKEL (reference sequence). This CDR3 is built from 16 residues. V lost 4 bases, J lost 5 bases, and 6 bases stayed unmatched. The CDR3: CASSRTSGRARNEQYF. For the CDR3, the DNA is TGTGCCAGCAGCCGGACTAGCGGGAGGGCCAGGAACGAGCAGTACTTC.

The chain recombines TRBV10-3 with TRBJ2-1, with 7 bases identical to TRBD2. CDR3 length equals 14 residues. Losses at the gene ends were 5 bases for V and 7 bases for J; bases not matched to a gene: 8. Looked up from germline, CDR1 is ENHRY and CDR2 is SYGVKD. The CDR3 DNA follows: TGTGCCATCAGTCCCTTTGGGGAGGGGAATGAGCAGTTCTTC. It encodes CAISPFGEGNEQFF.

The CDR3 here is CASSCPPGACYGYTF. The CDR3 bases are TGTGCCAGCAGTTGTCCCCCTGGGGCTTGCTATGGCTACACCTTC. The chain couples TRBV6-2 or TRBV6-3 to TRBJ1-2; D is possibly TRBD1 (5 bases). Trimming pared 4 bases from V and 4 bases from J, leaving 16 bases between. The length of the CDR3 is 15 residues. Germline assignment: CDR1 MNHEY and CDR2 SVGEGT.